A single sample gave rise to the 20 T cell receptor beta chains below, sequenced in a study of blood T cell repertoires in COVID-19. The protocol was immunoSEQ multiplex PCR, while the TCRdb copy is restricted to in-frame clones and leaves out a portion. There are fewer than 150,000 clones in the sample; about 84% occur only once, and about 9.3% lies in the top ten. Specimen: peripheral blood. Every receptor here comes from a woman older than 75 in a cohort sampled during active or convalescent COVID-19.

A single count supports this clone. This chain links TRBV16 with TRBJ2-3; the match to TRBD2 covers 7 bases. V lost 4 bases, J lost 3 bases, and 4 bases stayed unmatched. Germline V gives CDR1 KGHSY, CDR2 FQNENV. The CDR3 is 14 amino acids. DNA of the CDR3: TGTGCCAGCAGCCTGGCGGGGGTGACAGATACGCAGTATTTT. This sequence encodes CASSLAGVTDTQYF. Supplemented by reference TRBV16 and TRBJ2-3, the full variable domain reads GEEVAQTPKHLVRGEGQKAKLYCAPIKGHSYVFWYQQVLKNEFKFLISFQNENVFDETGMPKERFSAKCLPNSPCSLEIQATKLEDSAVYFCASSLAGVTDTQYFGPGTRLTVL.

V is TRBV5-1 and J is TRBJ2-1, with a possible D match to TRBD2 (5 bases). The CDR3 covers 13 residues. The ends were cut back, 4 bases at V and 10 bases at J, with 15 bases in the middle. The germline V gene encodes CDR1 SGHRS and CDR2 YFSETQ. This CDR3 is CASSPGSSQEQFF. The CDR3 nucleotides read TGCGCCAGCAGCCCGGGATCCTCCCAGGAGCAGTTCTTC. The full variable domain, rest sourced from reference TRBV5-1 and TRBJ2-1, is KAGVTQTPRYLIKTRGQQVTLSCSPISGHRSVSWYQQTPGQGLQFLFEYFSETQRNKGNFPGRFSGRQFSNSRSEMNVSTLELGDSALYLCASSPGSSQEQFFGPGTRLTVL.

The J gene is TRBJ1-5, the V gene TRBV5-8; 10 nucleotides agree with TRBD1. In germline, CDR1 is SGHTS, CDR2 YDEGEE. The CDR3 totals 15 residues. The ends lost 1 base at V and 6 bases at J; junction bases unmatched: 4. The DNA for the CDR3 is TGTGCCAGCAGCTTGACCGGGACAGGGGTTCAGCCCCAGCATTTT. Its translation: CASSLTGTGVQPQHF. Complete variable domain (other parts from reference TRBV5-8 and TRBJ1-5): EAGVTQSPTHLIKTRGQQATLRCSPISGHTSVYWYQQALGLGLQFLLWYDEGEERNRGNFPPRFSGRQFPNYSSELNVNALELEDSALYLCASSLTGTGVQPQHFGDGTRLSIL.

The chain has TRBV5-6 and TRBJ1-1; 8 bases are a match to TRBD1. The V and J ends lost 1 base and 6 bases, in that order; junction bases with no gene match: 8. Germline V gives CDR1 SGHDT, CDR2 YYEEEE. CDR3 length: 15 amino acids. In DNA, the CDR3 is TGTGCCAGCAGCTTGTTGGCAGGGGGCAAGCCTGAAGCTTTCTTT. It specifies CASSLLAGGKPEAFF.

This clone was seen a single time. V and J are TRBV28 and TRBJ2-1; 13 bases are shared with TRBD2. The ends lost 1 base at V and 9 bases at J; junction bases unmatched: 6. CDR1 and CDR2 from the germline V gene are MDHEN and SYDVKM. The CDR3 consists of 16 residues. DNA for the CDR3: TGTGCCAGCAGTTTATTAGGGACTAGCGGGGTTGGTGAGCAGTTCTTC. Translating gives CASSLLGTSGVGEQFF. The full variable domain, with the rest looked up from reference TRBV28 and TRBJ2-1, is DVKVTQSSRYLVKRTGEKVFLECVQDMDHENMFWYRQDPGLGLRLIYFSYDVKMKEKGDIPEGYSVSREKKERFSLILESASTNQTSMYLCASSLLGTSGVGEQFFGPGTRLTVL.

The V gene is TRBV10-1, the J gene TRBJ1-1; D possibly corresponds to TRBD1 (6 bases). Trimming left V 2 bases short and J 0 bases short, with 25 bases between. The germline CDR1 and CDR2 sequences are WNHNN and SYGVQD (reference sequence). CDR3 size: 20 residues. The CDR3 protein is CASSEKGKNDRWGMNTEAFF. In DNA, the CDR3 is TGCGCCAGCAGTGAGAAGGGGAAAAACGACAGGTGGGGGATGAACACTGAAGCTTTCTTT.

The J gene is TRBJ2-5, the V gene TRBV7-2; TRBD2 aligns across 15 bases. J lost 2 bases, V lost 5 bases, and 6 bases had no gene match. The CDR3 consists of 17 residues. Germline CDR1 and CDR2: SGHTA and FQGNSA. CDR3 nucleotide sequence: TGTGCCAGCAGCCAGGGACTAGCGGGGGGTCGGCAAGAGACCCAGTACTTC. It is translated as CASSQGLAGGRQETQYF.

The chain links TRBV7-9 to TRBJ2-3, with 8 bases that match TRBD2. Losses at the gene ends were 6 bases for V and 0 bases for J; bases not matched to a gene: 17. The germline V gene encodes CDR1 SEHNR and CDR2 FQNEAQ (reference sequence). The CDR3 loop spans 19 amino acids. The DNA for the CDR3 is TGTGCCAGCAGGAAAGGGCTAGCGGGCGCCAGATCTAGCACAGATACGCAGTATTTT. Protein: CASRKGLAGARSSTDTQYF.

The CDR3 here is CASSEVRVGLGELFF. The CDR3 DNA reads as TGTGCCAGCAGTGAAGTCAGGGTTGGGCTCGGGGAGCTGTTTTTT. The chain links TRBV2 to TRBJ2-2, with D possibly being TRBD1 (5 bases). Trimming took off 1 base at V and 7 bases at J, with 13 bases between the two ends. From germline, CDR1 is SNHLY and CDR2 FYNNEI. CDR3 length: 15 residues.

The rearrangement uses TRBV7-8 and TRBJ1-1; no definite D call. This CDR3 is built from 13 residues. V was cut by 2 bases and J by 1 base, with 5 bases left in between. Germline V gene data show CDR1 as SGHVS and CDR2 as FQNEAQ. CDR3 sequence: CASSLTQNTEAFF. The CDR3 bases are TGTGCCAGCAGCTTAACTCAGAACACTGAAGCTTTCTTT. Based on the CDR3 plus reference TRBV7-8 and TRBJ1-1, the full variable domain is GAGVSQSPRYKVAKRGQDVALRCDPISGHVSLFWYQQALGQGPEFLTYFQNEAQLDKSGLPSDRFFAERPEGSVSTLKIQRTQQEDSAVYLCASSLTQNTEAFFGQGTRLTVV.

This clone was detected once. The chain uses TRBV5-1 and TRBJ1-2; D perhaps matches TRBD1 (5 bases). Germline V gives CDR1 SGHRS, CDR2 YFSETQ. This CDR3 is built from 15 residues. The V end lost 4 bases, the J end lost 7 bases, and 20 bases lay between the germline ends. In DNA, the CDR3 is TGCGCCAGCAGCACCACGACCGGAGGGGCAGGTGGCTACACCTTC. It encodes CASSTTTGGAGGYTF. Combining the CDR3 with reference TRBV5-1 and TRBJ1-2 gives the whole variable domain KAGVTQTPRYLIKTRGQQVTLSCSPISGHRSVSWYQQTPGQGLQFLFEYFSETQRNKGNFPGRFSGRQFSNSRSEMNVSTLELGDSALYLCASSTTTGGAGGYTFGSGTRLTVV.

The chain employs TRBV5-1 and TRBJ1-1; D remains ambiguous. Trimming took off 1 base at V and 1 base at J, with 8 bases between the two ends. The CDR3 sequence is 14 residues long. CDR1 SGHRS and CDR2 YFSETQ come from the germline V gene. The CDR3 DNA sequence: TGCGCCAGCAGCTTGAGTTCAGGGAACACTGAAGCTTTCTTT. Translated: CASSLSSGNTEAFF.

The chain uses TRBV2 and TRBJ2-3; 8 bases align to TRBD2. With V trimmed by 7 bases and J by 5 bases, 14 bases remained unmatched. Germline V gene data show CDR1 as SNHLY and CDR2 as FYNNEI. The CDR3 has 16 amino acids. Written as DNA, the CDR3 is TGTGCCAGCATGACGGGGCACCCAAGCGGGGGAGATACGCAGTATTTT. Amino acids: CASMTGHPSGGDTQYF.

V is TRBV7-2 and J is TRBJ1-2; 8 positions agree with TRBD1. The CDR3 runs to 15 residues. Germline CDR1 reads SGHTA; CDR2 reads FQGNSA. Trimming cost V 5 bases and J 8 bases; bases outside gene matches: 13. CDR3 loop: CASSDFRDRYGGYTF. In DNA form, the CDR3 reads TGTGCCAGCAGCGACTTCCGGGACAGGTACGGCGGCTACACCTTC. Using reference TRBV7-2 and TRBJ1-2 for the parts outside the CDR3, the full variable domain is GAGVSQSPSNKVTEKGKDVELRCDPISGHTALYWYRQSLGQGLEFLIYFQGNSAPDKSGLPSDRFSAERTGGSVSTLTIQRTQQEDSAVYLCASSDFRDRYGGYTFGSGTRLTVV.

The chain recombines TRBV2 with TRBJ2-7; 9 bases agree with TRBD1. V lost 7 bases, J lost 2 bases, and 3 bases stayed unmatched. CDR1 and CDR2 (germline): SNHLY, FYNNEI. The CDR3 is 13 amino acids. CDR3 DNA sequence: TGTGCCAGCAAGGGGACAGGGCCCTACGAGCAGTACTTC. This encodes CASKGTGPYEQYF.

This clone was counted a single time. V usage is TRBV18 and J usage is TRBJ2-3; TRBD2 matches 8 bases. Germline-derived CDR1 and CDR2 are KGHSH and LQKENI. V lost 1 base, J lost 6 bases, and 6 bases stayed unmatched. The CDR3 is 15 residues long. CDR3 sequence: CASSPRAGGADTQYF. The DNA for the CDR3 is TGTGCCAGCTCACCACGGGCCGGGGGGGCTGATACGCAGTATTTT. Looking up the rest from reference TRBV18 and TRBJ2-3 gives the full variable domain: NAGVMQNPRHLVRRRGQEARLRCSPMKGHSHVYWYRQLPEEGLKFMVYLQKENIIDESGMPKERFSAEFPKEGPSILRIQQVVRGDSAAYFCASSPRAGGADTQYFGPGTRLTVL.

This chain links TRBV5-1 with TRBJ2-5; the D gene is possibly TRBD1 (5 bases). Germline V gene data show CDR1 as SGHRS and CDR2 as YFSETQ. V was shortened by 1 base and J by 1 base, with 11 bases between the two germline ends. The CDR3 is 15 amino acids. Written as DNA, the CDR3 is TGCGCCAGCAGCTTGACTGTAGGGGTCCAAGAGACCCAGTACTTC. Translation gives CASSLTVGVQETQYF.

The table lists this clone with a count of one. V gene TRBV30 combines with J gene TRBJ1-4; no clear D. Trimming took off 3 bases at V and 8 bases at J, with 10 bases between the two ends. CDR1 is GTSNPN and CDR2 is SVGIG in the germline V gene (reference sequence). CDR3 length equals 12 residues. The CDR3 sequence: CAWRGWREKLFF. The DNA of the CDR3 is TGTGCCTGGAGAGGATGGAGGGAAAAACTGTTTTTT.

V is TRBV9 and J is TRBJ2-1; 9 positions match TRBD2. Germline assignment: CDR1 SGDLS and CDR2 YYNGEE. After removal of 4 bases from V and 2 bases from J, the junction contained 4 bases not matched to a gene. CDR3 length equals 15 residues. Here the CDR3 reads CASSRRLAAYNEQFF. For the CDR3, the DNA is TGTGCCAGCAGCCGGAGACTAGCGGCCTACAATGAGCAGTTCTTC.

This chain joins TRBV7-8 and TRBJ2-1; D perhaps matches TRBD2 (6 bases). This CDR3 has 15 residues. The germline V gene encodes CDR1 SGHVS and CDR2 FQNEAQ. The V and J ends lost 1 base and 6 bases respectively, with 13 bases between them. The CDR3 region is CASSLGGTALNEQFF. The CDR3 nucleotides are TGTGCCAGCAGCTTAGGGGGGACTGCCCTCAATGAGCAGTTCTTC.